Below, 14 T cell receptor beta chains from the same sample are listed, as sequenced in a study of identical twins (dated by TCRdb to about 2016). Library construction relied on 5' RACE. The sequencer was an Illumina HiSeq 2000. The public reads were reprocessed in TCRdb via fastp at Q25 and MiXCR, keeping in-frame beta chains. Each CDR3 protein gets just one entry, which takes the most common genes and DNA from the rows behind it. The sample table lists about 660,000 distinct CDR3 sequences, 8.5% to 9.5% of them with a count of one. The ten largest make up around 0.98% of the sample. The sample also formed part of further work on yellow fever vaccine responses in identical twins.

The sequenced sample consisted of PBMCs. The receptors derive from a woman aged 18-29 years in good health.

This clonotype came up many times. V is TRBV7-9 and J is TRBJ2-7; 7 bases are a match to TRBD2. Trimming cost V 5 bases and J 3 bases; bases outside gene matches: 7. Germline assignment: CDR1 SEHNR and CDR2 FQNEAQ (reference sequence). The CDR3 totals 14 residues. Here the CDR3 DNA reads TGTGCCAGCAGCCACCTAGCGGAAGTCTACGAGCAGTACTTC. Its protein product is CASSHLAEVYEQYF. The whole variable domain, remainder taken from reference TRBV7-9 and TRBJ2-7, is DTGVSQNPRHKITKRGQNVTFRCDPISEHNRLYWYRQTLGQGPEFLTYFQNEAQLEKSRLLSDRFSAERPKGSFSTLEIQRTEQGDSAMYLCASSHLAEVYEQYFGPGTRLTVT.

This sequence joins TRBV5-6 and TRBJ2-3, with 8 bases lining up with TRBD1. The germline gives CDR1 SGHDT, CDR2 YYEEEE. CDR3 size: 15 residues. J lost 2 bases, V lost 4 bases, and 6 bases had no gene match. The CDR3, as DNA: TGTGCCAGCAGCAGACGGACAGGGATCACAGATACGCAGTATTTT. Protein sequence: CASSRRTGITDTQYF.

The V gene is TRBV15, the J gene TRBJ1-5; D remains ambiguous. CDR1 LNHNV and CDR2 YYDKDF come from the germline V gene (reference sequence). The CDR3 totals 15 residues. Trimming stripped 0 bases from V and 0 bases from J, with 6 bases between. CDR3 coding DNA: TGTGCCACCAGCAGAGATGCGTATAGCAATCAGCCCCAGCATTTT. Its translation: CATSRDAYSNQPQHF.

The sample holds a few counts of this clonotype. This rearrangement joins TRBV14 to TRBJ2-1; 13 bases align to TRBD2. The CDR3 runs to 19 residues. V trimming: 0 bases; J trimming: 3 bases; junction bases outside the gene matches: 8. Germline CDR1 and CDR2: SGHDN and FVKESK. For the CDR3, the DNA is TGTGCCAGCAGCCAAGAATTGGGACTAGCGGGACGTTACTACAATGAGCAGTTCTTC. Translation: CASSQELGLAGRYYNEQFF.

This clonotype was detected only a few times. The chain links TRBV28 to TRBJ2-3, with 9 bases fitting TRBD1. Trimming removed 7 bases from V and 7 bases from J; junction bases left unmatched: 12. Germline CDR1 reads MDHEN; CDR2 reads SYDVKM. This CDR3 is 15 amino acids long. CDR3 sequence: CASTTSGTGRNTQYF. In DNA, the CDR3 is TGTGCCAGCACCACCTCCGGGACAGGGCGGAATACGCAGTATTTT.

The rearrangement joins TRBV10-3 to TRBJ2-1, with 7 bases identical to TRBD2. Germline V gene data show CDR1 as ENHRY and CDR2 as SYGVKD. The length of the CDR3 is 14 residues. Unmatched junction bases numbered 4, after V lost 5 bases and J lost 3 bases. The CDR3 here is CAISTRDYYNEQFF. The DNA of the CDR3 is TGTGCCATCAGTACCCGGGACTACTACAATGAGCAGTTCTTC.

This clonotype has only a few counts. The rearrangement joins TRBV6-4 to TRBJ2-3, with 11 bases matching TRBD2. Losses at the gene ends were 5 bases for V and 3 bases for J; bases not matched to a gene: 28. CDR3 size: 23 residues. The germline gives CDR1 MRHNA, CDR2 SNTAGT. The CDR3 coding sequence is TGTGCCAGCAGTCCCCACTCGACAGGTGGCAAAGTCATTCTAGCGGGAGGTACAGATACGCAGTATTTT. It codes for CASSPHSTGGKVILAGGTDTQYF.

V usage is TRBV20-1 and J usage is TRBJ2-5, with D perhaps TRBD2 (6 bases). Germline V lookup: CDR1 DFQATT, CDR2 SNEGSKA (reference sequence). This CDR3 region has 12 residues. Trimming removed 6 bases from V and 3 bases from J, with 11 bases in between. This CDR3 reads CSARRGKETQYF. The CDR3 nucleotides read TGCAGTGCCAGGCGGGGTAAAGAGACCCAGTACTTC.

This clonotype was observed a handful of times. The rearrangement joins TRBV7-9 to TRBJ2-3; D possibly corresponds to TRBD2 (5 bases). Germline V CDR1 and CDR2: SEHNR, FQNEAQ (reference sequence). The CDR3 sequence is 15 residues long. Trimming left V 6 bases short and J 6 bases short, with 19 bases between. The CDR3 reads CASRHRPGRGDTQYF. The CDR3 bases are TGTGCCAGCAGACATCGCCCGGGCAGAGGGGATACGCAGTATTTT.

The J gene is TRBJ2-1, the V gene TRBV20-1; 9 bases align to TRBD2. The CDR3 covers 16 residues. After removal of 1 base from V and 8 bases from J, the junction contained 12 bases not matched to a gene. Germline CDR1 is DFQATT and CDR2 is SNEGSKA (reference sequence). As DNA, the CDR3 is TGCAGTGCTAGAGGGTTGCGGGAGGGCCAGGGGGATGAGCAGTTCTTC. Translated: CSARGLREGQGDEQFF.

This clonotype occurred a few times. The chain employs TRBV14 and TRBJ2-2; 8 positions agree with TRBD1. Germline CDR1 reads SGHDN; CDR2 reads FVKESK. J was trimmed by 1 base and V by 6 bases; bases with no gene match: 7. This CDR3 is built from 16 residues. The CDR3: CASSRQGILNTGELFF. The CDR3, as DNA: TGTGCCAGCAGTCGACAGGGGATCCTGAACACCGGGGAGCTGTTTTTT.

About this clonotype itself: Its ends do not fully match the called genes, so a read error is possible. V and J are TRBV5-5 and TRBJ2-3; D call uncertain. The CDR3 totals 14 residues. Germline CDR1 SGHKS, CDR2 YYEKEE (reference sequence). The CDR3, as DNA: TGTGCCATCAGCTCCGGGCCAGGCACAGATACGCAGTATTTT. As protein: CAISSGPGTDTQYF.

This clonotype was seen at least ten times. The chain recombines TRBV7-9 with TRBJ1-4; D is ambiguous. The germline V and J ends were trimmed by 2 bases and 6 bases, with 13 bases remaining between them. CDR1 and CDR2 from the germline V gene are SEHNR and FQNEAQ (reference sequence). The CDR3 contains 15 residues. The chain's CDR3 is CASSLISAGDEKLFF. The CDR3 DNA reads as TGTGCCAGCAGCTTAATCTCAGCAGGAGATGAAAAACTGTTTTTT.

This clonotype was seen a few times. The chain is built from TRBV3-1 and TRBJ2-7, with D perhaps given as TRBD1 or TRBD2 (7 bases each). V was shortened by 1 base and J by 5 bases, with 18 bases between the two germline ends. The CDR3 consists of 16 residues. Germline loops: CDR1 LGHDT, CDR2 YNNKEL (reference sequence). CDR3 sequence: CASSQGGRGGSHEQYF. The CDR3 DNA reads TGTGCCAGCAGCCAAGGTGGCAGGGGGGGTTCCCACGAGCAGTACTTC.